The present T cell receptor beta chain was sequenced within a study of blood T cell repertoires in COVID-19. Study-wide context: The United States, Italy and Spain supplied acute and convalescent COVID-19 samples. T cells, B-cell-depleted T cells, or PBMCs provided the cDNA or gDNA that served as material.

Source study methods: Reference gene primer amplification in the assay estimated nucleated cell counts. Data came from immunoSEQ multiplex PCR; TCRdb stores just in-frame clones and leaves some out. For V, J and clone size, that table is used; D and trimming come from the DNA. The table shows about 380,000 clones, with 85% occurring only once. This clonotype was obtained from a young woman with acute or convalescent COVID-19. Sequences were obtained from peripheral blood.

The CDR3 DNA sequence: TGTGCTAGTGGCAGATCCAACAGGGGTCCCACTGAAGCTTTCTTT. Translating gives CASGRSNRGPTEAFF. The chain is built from TRBV12-5 and TRBJ1-1; 7 bases map to TRBD1. Germline-derived CDR1 and CDR2 are LGHNT and FRNRAP. CDR3 length: 15 amino acids. Trimming cost V 6 bases and J 4 bases; bases outside gene matches: 11.